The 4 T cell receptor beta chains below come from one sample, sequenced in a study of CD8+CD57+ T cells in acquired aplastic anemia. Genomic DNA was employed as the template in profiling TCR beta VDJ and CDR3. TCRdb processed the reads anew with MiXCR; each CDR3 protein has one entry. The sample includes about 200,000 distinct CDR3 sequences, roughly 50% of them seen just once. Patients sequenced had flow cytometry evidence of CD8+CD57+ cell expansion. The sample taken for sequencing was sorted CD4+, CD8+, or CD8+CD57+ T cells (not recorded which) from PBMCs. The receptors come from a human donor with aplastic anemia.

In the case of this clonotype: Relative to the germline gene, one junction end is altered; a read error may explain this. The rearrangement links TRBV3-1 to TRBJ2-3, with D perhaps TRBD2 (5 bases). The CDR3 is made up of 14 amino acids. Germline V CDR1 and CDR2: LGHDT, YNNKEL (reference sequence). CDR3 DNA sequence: TGTGCCAGCAGCTCCACTAGAGTGGCAGATGCGCAGTATTTT. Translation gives CASSSTRVADAQYF.

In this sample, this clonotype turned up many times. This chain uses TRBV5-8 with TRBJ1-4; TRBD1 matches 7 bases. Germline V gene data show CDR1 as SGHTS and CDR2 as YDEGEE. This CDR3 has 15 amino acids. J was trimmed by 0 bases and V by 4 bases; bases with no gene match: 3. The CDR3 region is CASSLGQATNEKLFF. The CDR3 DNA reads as TGTGCCAGCAGCCTCGGACAGGCAACTAATGAAAAACTGTTTTTT.

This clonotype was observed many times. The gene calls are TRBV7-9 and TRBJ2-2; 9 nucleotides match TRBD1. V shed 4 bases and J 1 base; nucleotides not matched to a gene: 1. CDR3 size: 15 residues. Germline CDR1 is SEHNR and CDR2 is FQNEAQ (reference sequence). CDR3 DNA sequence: TGTGCCAGCAGCTCGGACAGGGGGAACACCGGGGAGCTGTTTTTT. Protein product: CASSSDRGNTGELFF.

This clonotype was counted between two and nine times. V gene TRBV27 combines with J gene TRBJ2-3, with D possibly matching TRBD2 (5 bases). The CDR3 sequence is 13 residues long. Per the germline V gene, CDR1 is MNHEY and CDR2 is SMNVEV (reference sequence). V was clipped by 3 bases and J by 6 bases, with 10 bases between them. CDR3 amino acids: CASSFGRGDTQYF. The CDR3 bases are TGTGCCAGCAGTTTCGGCCGCGGGGATACGCAGTATTTT.